Given below is one T cell receptor (beta chain) in context. The target antigen is unknown. The data were taken from a study of human T cells and chemical hapten exposure. Study-wide context: Patch tests of 0.01% DPC on the upper back were read at 6 days. Whole-study findings and limits: Donor immune responses may differ from healthy people's, since all donors had alopecia.

TCRdb re-analysed the RACE reads in MiXCR, keeping a single row per CDR3 protein. Of 65,000 to 80,000 distinct CDR3 sequences listed, 9% to 12% are singletons. The time point here: patch test 1, 2 weeks after DPC sensitization. Treatment given: therapeutic diphenylcyclopropenone sensitization with weekly scalp DPC. The receptor's source is a woman aged 45-59 years with alopecia areata. Some clones in this sample may be carry-over from other donors' samples. Source: whole blood, taken in connection with sensitization to the hapten diphenylcyclopropenone (DPC).

CDR3 DNA sequence: TGTGCCACCGAGGGCGGGATGGGAAATGAGCAGTTCTTC. It codes for CATEGGMGNEQFF. The chain has TRBV10-3 and TRBJ2-1; TRBD2 might be the D (6 bases). Germline V gives CDR1 ENHRY, CDR2 SYGVKD. V was clipped by 10 bases and J by 7 bases, with 17 bases between them. There are 13 residues in the CDR3.